These 28 T cell receptor beta chains originate from one sample sequenced in a study of shared clonotypes between healthy human individuals. Sequencing used immunoSEQ multiplex PCR; TCRdb keeps in-frame clones, though not all of them. The data show about 2 million clones, 95% seen once. The specimen was naive CD4+ T cells sorted from blood. Documented subset: CD45RA+ positively selected. These receptors were taken from a man between 18 and 29 years old in good health.

The V and J genes are TRBV7-8 and TRBJ1-3, with TRBD1 matching over 7 bases. The CDR3 runs 15 residues. Unmatched junction bases numbered 5, after V lost 2 bases and J lost 4 bases. Germline V gene lookup returns CDR1 SGHVS and CDR2 FQNEAQ. CDR3 in DNA: TGTGCCAGCAGCTTAACGGGACAGCAGGGAAACACCATATATTTT. Amino acids: CASSLTGQQGNTIYF.

The chain links TRBV4-3 to TRBJ2-1; 7 bases fit TRBD2. The CDR3 consists of 16 residues. Germline lookup yields CDR1 LGHNA and CDR2 YSLEER. Losses at the gene ends were 0 bases for V and 5 bases for J; bases not matched to a gene: 7. The CDR3 DNA sequence: TGCGCCAGCAGCCAAGATTGGGCTAGCGGTAACAATGAGCAGTTCTTC. Its protein product is CASSQDWASGNNEQFF.

The gene calls are TRBV5-1 and TRBJ1-1; D is undetermined. CDR3 length: 13 amino acids. CDR1 is SGHRS and CDR2 is YFSETQ in the germline V gene. Trimming shortened V by 8 bases and J by 0 bases, and 11 bases separated the two germline ends. The CDR3 DNA reads TGCGCCAGATACGGGGAAATGAACACTGAAGCTTTCTTT. Protein sequence: CARYGEMNTEAFF. Using reference TRBV5-1 and TRBJ1-1 for the parts outside the CDR3, the full variable domain is KAGVTQTPRYLIKTRGQQVTLSCSPISGHRSVSWYQQTPGQGLQFLFEYFSETQRNKGNFPGRFSGRQFSNSRSEMNVSTLELGDSALYLCARYGEMNTEAFFGQGTRLTVV.

The chain recombines TRBV28 with TRBJ1-5; D may be TRBD1 (6 bases). Trimming removed 7 bases from V and 5 bases from J, with 18 bases in between. Germline CDR1 reads MDHEN; CDR2 reads SYDVKM. The CDR3 has 15 amino acids. DNA for the CDR3: TGTGCCAGCACCCTAAGGGCAGGGGTCTATCAGCCCCAGCATTTT. Its translation is CASTLRAGVYQPQHF. Filled out from reference TRBV28 and TRBJ1-5, the complete variable domain reads DVKVTQSSRYLVKRTGEKVFLECVQDMDHENMFWYRQDPGLGLRLIYFSYDVKMKEKGDIPEGYSVSREKKERFSLILESASTNQTSMYLCASTLRAGVYQPQHFGDGTRLSIL.

The chain combines TRBV25-1 with TRBJ1-3; D is ambiguous. CDR1 and CDR2 (germline): MGHDK, SYGVNS. The CDR3 extends over 14 amino acids. V was shortened by 3 bases and J by 4 bases, with 10 bases between the two germline ends. The CDR3 DNA follows: TGTGCCAGCAGTGACTATGGGTCGGGAAACACCATATATTTT. This gives the protein CASSDYGSGNTIYF.

DNA for the CDR3: TGTGCCAGTAGTATAACGGGACTAGCGGGAGAGACCCAGTACTTC. Translation: CASSITGLAGETQYF. The chain links TRBV19 to TRBJ2-5; 12 nucleotides line up with TRBD2. V was clipped by 2 bases and J by 4 bases; unmatched bases: 2. CDR1 and CDR2 from the germline V gene are LNHDA and SQIVND (reference sequence). The CDR3 runs to 15 residues.

Notes on this clone: Other DNA sequences in the sample encode the same CDR3. V is TRBV6-5 and J is TRBJ1-5, with D tentatively TRBD1 (5 bases). The CDR3 extends over 14 amino acids. The germline V gene encodes CDR1 MNHEY and CDR2 SVGAGI. Trimming took 0 bases from V and 2 from J, leaving 5 bases between them. The CDR3 loop reads CASSYSGGNQPQHF. In DNA, the CDR3 is TGTGCCAGCAGTTACTCAGGGGGCAATCAGCCCCAGCATTTT.

In the case of this clone: Distinct nucleotide sequences in the sample also encode this CDR3. The chain has TRBV30 and TRBJ1-6, with D possibly being TRBD1 (5 bases). Trimming pared 0 bases from V and 6 bases from J, leaving 9 bases between. This CDR3 spans 14 amino acids. Germline values: CDR1 GTSNPN, CDR2 SVGIG (reference sequence). CDR3 residues: CAWSVRQGNSPLHF. The DNA for the CDR3 is TGTGCCTGGAGTGTACGGCAGGGTAATTCACCCCTCCACTTT.

The J gene is TRBJ2-1, the V gene TRBV6-6; no definite D call. The CDR3 loop spans 15 amino acids. Germline V gene sequence: CDR1 MNHNY, CDR2 SVGAGI (reference sequence). Trimming cost V 7 bases and J 3 bases, with 16 bases left between them. The CDR3 sequence: CASTLGEWNYNEQFF. CDR3 sequence (DNA): TGTGCCAGCACCTTAGGAGAGTGGAACTACAATGAGCAGTTCTTC.

The rearrangement uses TRBV6-1 and TRBJ1-2; TRBD1 matches 11 bases. J was trimmed by 6 bases and V by 5 bases; bases with no gene match: 5. CDR3 length: 14 residues. CDR1 and CDR2 (germline): MNHNS, SASEGT. DNA of the CDR3: TGTGCCAGCAGTCCCGGGACAGGGGGACATGGCTACACCTTC. It codes for CASSPGTGGHGYTF.

The rearrangement joins TRBV7-6 to TRBJ2-5; D ambiguous. The germline CDR1 and CDR2 sequences are SGHVS and FNYEAQ. The CDR3 length is 15 residues. Between the trimmed V and J ends, which lost 3 bases and 2 bases, there was a span of 13 bases. CDR3 in amino acids: CASSFAAGWQETQYF. The CDR3 DNA reads TGTGCCAGCAGCTTTGCCGCAGGTTGGCAAGAGACCCAGTACTTC.

The V gene is TRBV7-2, the J gene TRBJ2-7; D is possibly TRBD2 (5 bases). V was pared by 5 bases and J by 1 base, with 9 bases between. There are 13 residues in the CDR3. Germline V gene data show CDR1 as SGHTA and CDR2 as FQGNSA. Here the CDR3 DNA reads TGTGCCAGCAGCAATACGGGGTCCTACGAGCAGTACTTC. This gives the protein CASSNTGSYEQYF.

The DNA for the CDR3 is TGTGCCAGCTCACCACCGGGATTGGTGCAGGGGGGCCCTAACTATGGCTACACCTTC. Protein product: CASSPPGLVQGGPNYGYTF. The J gene is TRBJ1-2, the V gene TRBV18; 7 positions match TRBD1. Per germline, CDR1 KGHSH and CDR2 LQKENI. The J segment lost 0 bases and the V segment lost 0 bases, leaving 13 bases of the junction unmatched. The CDR3 runs 19 residues.

The chain recombines TRBV4-1 with TRBJ1-1; perhaps TRBD1 as D (6 bases). Germline V lookup: CDR1 MGHRA, CDR2 YSYEKL. This CDR3 is 15 amino acids long. Between the trimmed V and J ends, which lost 1 base and 0 bases, there was a span of 9 bases. CDR3 amino acids: CASSQGDTMNTEAFF. The DNA for the CDR3 is TGCGCCAGCAGCCAAGGGGACACTATGAACACTGAAGCTTTCTTT.

The chain employs TRBV5-6 and TRBJ1-1; tentative D call: TRBD1 (5 bases). Trimming took off 8 bases at V and 1 base at J, with 6 bases between the two ends. Germline V gives CDR1 SGHDT, CDR2 YYEEEE. This CDR3 region has 11 residues. The CDR3 is CASRGNTEAFF. CDR3 DNA: TGTGCCAGTAGGGGGAACACTGAAGCTTTCTTT.

The chain recombines TRBV28 with TRBJ1-5; D is undetermined. V was shortened by 8 bases and J by 2 bases, with 10 bases between the two germline ends. The CDR3 runs 13 residues. Germline CDR1 reads MDHEN; CDR2 reads SYDVKM. CDR3 DNA sequence: TGTGCCAGCCGCGGGGTCGGCAATCAGCCCCAGCATTTT. Translating it yields CASRGVGNQPQHF.

The chain employs TRBV28 and TRBJ2-7; D not resolved. CDR1 is MDHEN and CDR2 is SYDVKM in the germline V gene. V was cut by 8 bases and J by 0 bases, with 5 bases left in between. The CDR3 extends over 11 amino acids. The CDR3 sequence is CASRNSYEQYF. The CDR3 DNA reads TGTGCCAGCCGGAACTCCTACGAGCAGTACTTC. The variable domain in full, with the rest retrieved from reference TRBV28 and TRBJ2-7, is DVKVTQSSRYLVKRTGEKVFLECVQDMDHENMFWYRQDPGLGLRLIYFSYDVKMKEKGDIPEGYSVSREKKERFSLILESASTNQTSMYLCASRNSYEQYFGPGTRLTVT.

The rearrangement uses TRBV5-4 and TRBJ2-5, with 8 bases that match TRBD2. The CDR3 extends over 15 amino acids. CDR1 SGHNT and CDR2 YYREEE come from the germline V gene (reference sequence). J gave up 2 bases and V 0 bases, and 3 bases lay outside the gene matches. The CDR3 protein is CASSLVPGGQETQYF. The CDR3 DNA reads TGTGCCAGCAGCTTGGTACCGGGAGGGCAAGAGACCCAGTACTTC.

This chain joins TRBV28 and TRBJ2-7; 8 nucleotides agree with TRBD1. In germline, CDR1 is MDHEN, CDR2 SYDVKM. The CDR3 covers 14 residues. The J segment lost 0 bases and the V segment lost 6 bases, leaving 4 bases of the junction unmatched. The CDR3 spells CASRPGGASYEQYF. As DNA, the CDR3 is TGTGCCAGCAGACCAGGGGGCGCCTCCTACGAGCAGTACTTC.

This rearrangement joins TRBV4-1 to TRBJ1-2, with D hard to call. The CDR3 is 16 residues long. The germline gives CDR1 MGHRA, CDR2 YSYEKL. The V end lost 0 bases, the J end lost 4 bases, and 15 bases lay between the germline ends. DNA of the CDR3: TGCGCCAGCAGCCAAGAAGTGAAGTCCGGGATCTATGGCTACACCTTC. Amino acids: CASSQEVKSGIYGYTF.

The CDR3 reads CASSLGGARQPQHF. Written as DNA, the CDR3 is TGTGCCAGCAGTTTGGGCGGGGCGAGGCAGCCCCAGCATTTT. The chain joins TRBV28 to TRBJ1-5, with a weak D call TRBD1 (5 bases). V was trimmed by 3 bases and J by 7 bases, leaving 13 bases between them. Per germline, CDR1 MDHEN and CDR2 SYDVKM. The CDR3 totals 14 residues.

The rearrangement uses TRBV27 and TRBJ2-7; 9 nucleotides align to TRBD1. Per the germline V gene, CDR1 is MNHEY and CDR2 is SMNVEV (reference sequence). CDR3 size: 15 residues. Trimming cost V 3 bases and J 5 bases; bases outside gene matches: 8. The CDR3 loop is CASSLGPGQGDEQYF. CDR3 DNA sequence: TGTGCCAGCAGTTTGGGACCGGGACAGGGCGACGAGCAGTACTTC.

The chain employs TRBV10-3 and TRBJ2-1; 9 bases are a match to TRBD1. V gave up 5 bases and J gave up 7 bases; unmatched junction bases: 6. This CDR3 comprises 14 residues. The germline gives CDR1 ENHRY, CDR2 SYGVKD. The CDR3 is CAISRGQGLNEQFF. CDR3 nucleotides: TGTGCCATCAGTAGGGGACAGGGATTAAATGAGCAGTTCTTC.

In regard to this clone: Other nucleotide sequences from this sample produce the same CDR3. The V and J genes are TRBV5-1 and TRBJ1-1; D call uncertain. This CDR3 contains 14 residues. Germline V lookup: CDR1 SGHRS, CDR2 YFSETQ. Between the trimmed V and J ends, which lost 3 bases and 1 base, there was a span of 10 bases. The CDR3 DNA reads TGCGCCAGCAGCTCTTGGACGGAGAACACTGAAGCTTTCTTT. This encodes CASSSWTENTEAFF.

The J gene is TRBJ1-5, the V gene TRBV6-5; TRBD1 matches at 8 bases. V lost 6 bases and J lost 6; bases outside the gene matches: 7. CDR3 length: 14 amino acids. The germline V gene encodes CDR1 MNHEY and CDR2 SVGAGI. The CDR3 bases are TGTGCCAGCAGCCCGGACAGGGTCGGTCAGCCCCAGCATTTT. This sequence encodes CASSPDRVGQPQHF.

This sequence joins TRBV5-1 and TRBJ1-1; tentatively, D is TRBD1 (5 bases). The CDR3 covers 17 residues. Trimming left V 4 bases short and J 1 base short, with 20 bases between. Looked up from germline, CDR1 is SGHRS and CDR2 is YFSETQ. The CDR3 bases are TGCGCCAGCAGCCTTCCCGGGACGAATCCGACGAACACTGAAGCTTTCTTT. This codes for CASSLPGTNPTNTEAFF.

This rearrangement joins TRBV7-2 to TRBJ1-2; D uncertain. Germline assignment: CDR1 SGHTA and CDR2 FQGNSA. V lost 5 bases and J lost 8, with 15 bases in between. This CDR3 is 13 amino acids long. CDR3 DNA: TGTGCCAGCAGCCCGGACGGATTCATGGGCTACACCTTC. It encodes CASSPDGFMGYTF. Full variable domain (missing parts from reference TRBV7-2 and TRBJ1-2): GAGVSQSPSNKVTEKGKDVELRCDPISGHTALYWYRQSLGQGLEFLIYFQGNSAPDKSGLPSDRFSAERTGGSVSTLTIQRTQQEDSAVYLCASSPDGFMGYTFGSGTRLTVV.

The chain carries TRBV10-3 and TRBJ2-1; unclear D gene. Germline-derived CDR1 and CDR2 are ENHRY and SYGVKD. V was trimmed by 6 bases and J by 10 bases, leaving 13 bases between them. CDR3 length equals 12 residues. The DNA for the CDR3 is TGTGCCATCAGCGCCCGAGTTGGCGAGCAGTTCTTC. Its protein is CAISARVGEQFF.